The 25 T cell receptor beta chains presented below share a single source sample, sequenced in a study of STAT3 mutations in large granular lymphocyte leukemia. Overall study findings and caveats: Every T-LGLL patient had at least one immunodominant TCRbeta clonotype.

Sequencing was performed with immunoSEQ multiplex PCR; in TCRdb, only in-frame clones are kept and a portion is missing. The sample lists tens of thousands of clones; roughly 84% were seen once. These TCRs are of unknown antigen specificity. Sequencing was carried out using PBMCs. These receptors came from a human donor with T large granular lymphocyte leukemia. Some clones in this sample may be carry-over from other donors' samples.

The rearrangement links TRBV11-2 to TRBJ2-7; 7 nucleotides align to TRBD1. Trimming took 5 bases from V and 4 from J; bases not matched to a gene: 8. This CDR3 is built from 14 residues. Germline V gene sequence: CDR1 SGHAT, CDR2 FQNNGV. In nucleotides, the CDR3 is TGTGCCAGCAGCGACCAGACAGGGCCTTACGAGCAGTACTTC. Amino acid sequence: CASSDQTGPYEQYF.

This chain links TRBV4-1 with TRBJ2-3, with unresolved D. Trimming took 3 bases from V and 0 from J, leaving 1 base between them. The CDR3 is 12 residues long. The germline gives CDR1 MGHRA, CDR2 YSYEKL. The CDR3 bases are TGCGCCAGCAGCCAGAGCACAGATACGCAGTATTTT. Protein product: CASSQSTDTQYF.

The rearrangement uses TRBV29-1 and TRBJ2-1; tentatively, D is TRBD1 or TRBD2 (5 bases each). CDR1 SQVTM and CDR2 ANQGSEA come from the germline V gene. The CDR3 contains 12 residues. Trimming stripped 4 bases from V and 1 base from J, with 5 bases between. The CDR3 DNA is TGCAGCGTTGGGGGGTCCTACAATGAGCAGTTCTTC. The encoded protein is CSVGGSYNEQFF.

This clone was detected only once. The rearrangement joins TRBV5-1 to TRBJ1-3; 8 bases are a match to TRBD1. The germline CDR1 and CDR2 sequences are SGHRS and YFSETQ. V was pared by 0 bases and J by 2 bases, with 4 bases of the junction left unmatched. The CDR3 has 16 residues. Here the CDR3 reads CASSLEDRAAGNTIYF. The DNA of the CDR3 is TGCGCCAGCAGCTTGGAGGACAGGGCGGCTGGAAACACCATATATTTT.

CDR3 region: CASSLASRAEITQYF. The CDR3 DNA is TGTGCCAGCAGCTTAGCGTCGAGGGCGGAGATTACGCAGTATTTT. This chain connects TRBV7-9 to TRBJ2-3, with TRBD2 as a possible D gene (5 bases). CDR1 and CDR2 (germline): SEHNR, FQNEAQ (reference sequence). CDR3 length: 15 residues. Trimming pared 0 bases from V and 8 bases from J, leaving 15 bases between.

The J gene is TRBJ2-3, the V gene TRBV6-6; D gene uncertain. Germline V gives CDR1 MNHNY, CDR2 SVGAGI (reference sequence). Trimming stripped 5 bases from V and 4 bases from J, with 10 bases between. This CDR3 has 13 amino acids. This CDR3 reads CASSNIKADTQYF. The CDR3, as DNA: TGTGCCAGCAGTAACATTAAGGCAGATACGCAGTATTTT.

The chain has TRBV5-4 and TRBJ2-5; perhaps D is TRBD1 or TRBD2 (5 bases each). CDR3 length: 14 residues. The ends were cut back, 2 bases at V and 5 bases at J, with 13 bases in the middle. Germline lookup yields CDR1 SGHNT and CDR2 YYREEE (reference sequence). The CDR3 here is CASSFRDLGETQYF. For the CDR3, the DNA is TGTGCCAGCAGCTTCCGGGACCTGGGGGAGACCCAGTACTTC.

This clone has a single count. The chain combines TRBV30 with TRBJ1-1; TRBD1 is a possible D gene (6 bases). V gave up 4 bases and J gave up 0 bases, with 12 bases separating them. CDR3 length equals 14 residues. Per germline, CDR1 GTSNPN and CDR2 SVGIG (reference sequence). CDR3 sequence reads: CAWKRQDMNTEAFF. CDR3 DNA sequence: TGTGCCTGGAAGAGACAGGATATGAACACTGAAGCTTTCTTT. The entire variable domain, with the rest obtained from reference TRBV30 and TRBJ1-1, is as follows: SQTIHQWPATLVQPVGSPLSLECTVEGTSNPNLYWYRQAAGRGLQLLFYSVGIGQISSEVPQNLSASRPQDRQFILSSKKLLLSDSGFYLCAWKRQDMNTEAFFGQGTRLTVV.

The chain has TRBV5-4 and TRBJ2-1; D may match TRBD1 or TRBD2 (5 bases each). Germline-derived CDR1 and CDR2 are SGHNT and YYREEE (reference sequence). The V end was cut by 4 bases, the J end by 9 bases, with 20 bases between. The CDR3 totals 15 residues. CDR3 DNA: TGTGCCAGCAGCAAACGGGACCTCGACGTAGGTGAGCAGTTCTTC. This encodes CASSKRDLDVGEQFF.

The V and J genes are TRBV15 and TRBJ1-1; no clear D gene. V was clipped by 3 bases and J by 0 bases, with 11 bases between them. This CDR3 spans 15 amino acids. CDR1 is LNHNV, CDR2 YYDKDF, per germline (reference sequence). The CDR3: CATSSPHSLNTEAFF. CDR3 nucleotide sequence: TGTGCCACCAGCAGCCCCCACTCATTGAACACTGAAGCTTTCTTT.

This clone was seen only once. The chain couples TRBV6-6 to TRBJ1-5, with 8 bases identical to TRBD1. The CDR3 contains 15 residues. Losses at the gene ends were 2 bases for V and 4 bases for J; bases not matched to a gene: 4. The germline gives CDR1 MNHNY, CDR2 SVGAGI (reference sequence). The CDR3 loop reads CASSYQGAGNQPQHF. The CDR3 nucleotides are TGTGCCAGCAGTTACCAGGGGGCAGGAAATCAGCCCCAGCATTTT.

The chain employs TRBV25-1 and TRBJ2-5; perhaps TRBD1 as D (5 bases). V was shortened by 6 bases and J by 4 bases, with 21 bases between the two germline ends. Germline CDR1 and CDR2: MGHDK and SYGVNS. This CDR3 spans 16 amino acids. CDR3 bases: TGTGCCAGCAGCTCGTGGGGCACCAATTCGGGAGAGACCCAGTACTTC. Its protein is CASSSWGTNSGETQYF. The full variable domain, its missing parts supplied by reference TRBV25-1 and TRBJ2-5, is EADIYQTPRYLVIGTGKKITLECSQTMGHDKMYWYQQDPGMELHLIHYSYGVNSTEKGDLSSESTVSRIRTEHFPLTLESARPSHTSQYLCASSSWGTNSGETQYFGPGTRLLVL.

This chain connects TRBV5-1 to TRBJ2-5; perhaps TRBD2 as D (6 bases). This CDR3 comprises 16 residues. Trimming shortened V by 6 bases and J by 4 bases, and 22 bases separated the two germline ends. From germline, CDR1 is SGHRS and CDR2 YFSETQ. CDR3 bases: TGCGCCAGCACCGTTCGGCCGTCAGGTAGCGGAGAGACCCAGTACTTC. Protein product: CASTVRPSGSGETQYF.

The chain links TRBV2 to TRBJ2-4, with 11 bases lining up with TRBD1. Germline lookup yields CDR1 SNHLY and CDR2 FYNNEI. The CDR3 consists of 14 residues. The J segment lost 6 bases and the V segment lost 6 bases, leaving 4 bases of the junction unmatched. CDR3 protein: CASSGGQGVNIQYF. The CDR3 bases are TGTGCCAGCAGCGGGGGACAGGGGGTAAACATTCAGTACTTC.

V is TRBV7-9 and J is TRBJ1-2; D is unclear. The CDR3 spans 13 residues. Germline CDR1 is SEHNR and CDR2 is FQNEAQ (reference sequence). V dropped 5 bases and J dropped 5 bases, with 12 bases sitting between them. The CDR3 DNA is TGTGCCAGCAGCATTTACAGTGGGTATGGCTACACCTTC. Its protein product is CASSIYSGYGYTF.

This clone was detected once. J is TRBJ2-1 and V is TRBV27, with D perhaps TRBD2 (5 bases). This CDR3 is 12 amino acids long. CDR1 MNHEY and CDR2 SMNVEV come from the germline V gene (reference sequence). V was trimmed by 6 bases and J by 6 bases, leaving 9 bases between them. CDR3 protein: CASRDLSNEQFF. The CDR3 nucleotides are TGTGCCAGCAGGGACTTGTCCAATGAGCAGTTCTTC.

CDR3: CASSQAPRSPDTQYF. DNA of the CDR3: TGCGCCAGCAGCCAAGCTCCCCGGAGTCCAGATACGCAGTATTTT. The rearrangement links TRBV4-1 to TRBJ2-3, with D unresolved. Deletions cut 1 base from V and 4 bases from J, with 12 bases between. This CDR3 comprises 15 residues. Germline-derived CDR1 and CDR2 are MGHRA and YSYEKL.

The chain recombines TRBV7-9 with TRBJ2-3; the D is unclear. Germline assignment: CDR1 SEHNR and CDR2 FQNEAQ (reference sequence). The V and J ends lost 2 bases and 0 bases respectively, with 9 bases between them. This CDR3 spans 15 amino acids. The CDR3: CASSLLLASTDTQYF. DNA of the CDR3: TGTGCCAGCAGCTTACTGCTTGCTAGCACAGATACGCAGTATTTT.

J is TRBJ2-2 and V is TRBV5-1, with 11 bases fitting TRBD1. After removal of 4 bases from V and 4 bases from J, the junction contained 3 bases not matched to a gene. CDR1 is SGHRS and CDR2 is YFSETQ in the germline V gene. This CDR3 contains 15 residues. CDR3 coding DNA: TGCGCCAGCAGCCCTGGACAGGGGGCCACCGGGGAGCTGTTTTTT. Translation: CASSPGQGATGELFF.

The sample holds one count of this clone. J is TRBJ2-1 and V is TRBV7-2, with D uncertain. Germline V gene sequence: CDR1 SGHTA, CDR2 FQGNSA. The CDR3 is made up of 13 amino acids. The V end lost 4 bases, the J end lost 10 bases, and 14 bases lay between the germline ends. CDR3 protein: CASSSRTQREQFF. The DNA of the CDR3 is TGTGCCAGCAGCTCCCGGACCCAAAGGGAGCAGTTCTTC.

The genes are TRBV5-1 and TRBJ2-3; D is undetermined. This CDR3 has 14 amino acids. Germline-derived CDR1 and CDR2 are SGHRS and YFSETQ. Trimming cost V 0 bases and J 1 base, with 6 bases left between them. The CDR3, as DNA: TGCGCCAGCAGCTTGGAGGCAGGCACAGATACGCAGTATTTT. Protein sequence: CASSLEAGTDTQYF.

This sequence joins TRBV7-8 and TRBJ2-3, with 10 bases identical to TRBD2. Per germline, CDR1 SGHVS and CDR2 FQNEAQ. This CDR3 has 17 residues. With 7 bases clipped from V and 0 bases from J, the junction kept 10 bases outside the gene matches. CDR3 nucleotides: TGTGCCAGCACCCGTAGAACTAGCGGGGTTAGCACAGATACGCAGTATTTT. Amino acids: CASTRRTSGVSTDTQYF.

The rearrangement uses TRBV6-6 and TRBJ1-1; TRBD1 is a possible D gene (6 bases). The germline gives CDR1 MNHNY, CDR2 SVGAGI (reference sequence). The CDR3 covers 14 residues. Deletions cut 2 bases from V and 2 bases from J, with 9 bases between. This CDR3 reads CASSYRQVNTEAFF. As DNA, the CDR3 is TGTGCCAGCAGTTACCGACAGGTTAACACTGAAGCTTTCTTT.

This rearrangement joins TRBV25-1 to TRBJ2-7, with TRBD1 matching 7 bases. This CDR3 is built from 15 residues. J lost 2 bases, V lost 3 bases, and 7 bases had no gene match. The germline V gene has CDR1 MGHDK and CDR2 SYGVNS. The CDR3 reads CASSELYRGTYEQYF. DNA of the CDR3: TGTGCCAGCAGTGAGCTTTACAGGGGAACCTACGAGCAGTACTTC.

V is TRBV19 and J is TRBJ2-7, with a weak D call TRBD1 (8 bases). CDR1 and CDR2 from the germline V gene are LNHDA and SQIVND (reference sequence). CDR3 size: 17 residues. Trimming took off 5 bases at V and 2 bases at J, with 22 bases between the two ends. CDR3 nucleotide sequence: TGTGCCAGTAGTTCCCAAAGGACAGGGAGGGGGACCTACGAGCAGTACTTC. This gives the protein CASSSQRTGRGTYEQYF.